This record looks at one TCR beta chain sequence and its context. Investigators performed immunoSEQ version v3.0 at survey level. Assay used: immunoSEQ multiplex PCR; TCRdb lists only in-frame clones, some missing. The sample consists of about 34,000 clones, 94% of them appearing once. The CDR3 is 11 residues long. V lost 9 bases, J lost 4 bases, and 8 bases lay in between. Germline CDR1 and CDR2: MRHNA and SNTAGT. This specimen comes from a study of long-term antiretroviral therapy in people with HIV. The specimen comprised unsorted PBMCs, sampled more than 5 years after starting antiretroviral therapy. This TCR came from a woman in her forties or fifties with HIV. The V and J genes are TRBV6-4 and TRBJ2-3; D is unresolved. In DNA form, the CDR3 reads TGTGCCAGTCGGTTTTCAGATACGCAGTATTTT. It yields the protein CASRFSDTQYF.